These T cell receptor beta chains were read from a single sample in a study of cytomegalovirus exposure and HLA in healthy donors. The repertoire was sequenced with immunoSEQ multiplex PCR; TCRdb's copy has only in-frame clones and lacks some. The repertoire has roughly 120,000 clones, 81% of them found once; the top ten carry around 4%. The sample comprised PBMCs. These receptors came from a woman in her twenties or thirties in good health and CMV-seronegative. Both conserved end residues are part of each CDR3. D genes are given only for firm matches. Some rows mark clone size as missing; the rest say once, few, many or name a class of expanded clone.

clone_size	j_call	cdr3_length	d_call	v_call	cdr3_nt	cdr3_aa
-	TRBJ2-7	17	TRBD2	TRBV5-1	TGCGCCAGCAGCCTAGATCCGACTAGCGGGGGCACCTACGAGCAGTACTTC	CASSLDPTSGGTYEQYF
medium-sized	TRBJ1-1	14	-	TRBV15	TGTGCCACCAGCAGAAACACAGAGAACACTGAAGCTTTCTTT	CATSRNTENTEAFF
-	TRBJ2-7	18	-	TRBV5-1	TGCGCCAGCAGTCCAATACCCAGGGGAAAGTCGAGCTCCTACGAGCAGTACTTC	CASSPIPRGKSSSYEQYF
-	TRBJ2-5	14	-	TRBV5-6	TGTGCCAGCAGATATACTACCGTCCAAGAGACCCAGTACTTC	CASRYTTVQETQYF
once	TRBJ2-1	15	TRBD2	TRBV6-5	TGTGCCAGCAGTGACTTAGCGGGAGCCGTCAATGAGCAGTTCTTC	CASSDLAGAVNEQFF
-	TRBJ2-1	15	TRBD2	TRBV6-5	TGTGCCAGCACAAGGGGGCTAGCGGGACTCAATGAGCAGTTCTTC	CASTRGLAGLNEQFF
-	TRBJ2-7	13	TRBD1	TRBV6-5	TGTGCCAGCAGTCGCACAGGGGCTTACGAGCAGTACTTC	CASSRTGAYEQYF
-	TRBJ1-2	13	-	TRBV28	TGTGCCAGCAGTTTATCCAGTGTCTATGGCTACACCTTC	CASSLSSVYGYTF
-	TRBJ1-6	16	-	TRBV28	TGTGCCAGCAGTCAAATTTTTAAGGGGTATGGGTCACCCCTCCACTTT	CASSQIFKGYGSPLHF
-	TRBJ2-7	14	TRBD2	TRBV5-1	TGCGCCAGCAGCCTCGGACTAGATGGCGACGAGCAGTACTTC	CASSLGLDGDEQYF
-	TRBJ2-1	15	TRBD2	TRBV27	TGTGCCAGCAGCCTCGGGGGGGGCGCCTACAATGAGCAGTTCTTC	CASSLGGGAYNEQFF
-	TRBJ1-4	13	-	TRBV27	TGTGCCAGCAGTTTATCCCCTCGTGAAAAACTGTTTTTT	CASSLSPREKLFF
-	TRBJ2-7	15	-	TRBV5-1	TGCGCCAGCAGCTTCGATTTCGGTGAGGCCTACGAGCAGTACTTC	CASSFDFGEAYEQYF
-	TRBJ1-6	13	TRBD1	TRBV9	TGTGCCAGCGCCGGGACAGATAATTCACCCCTCCACTTT	CASAGTDNSPLHF
-	TRBJ2-1	13	-	TRBV11-3	TGTGCCAGCAGCTTAGCCCCCAGCAATGAGCAGTTCTTC	CASSLAPSNEQFF
once	TRBJ2-7	14	TRBD1	TRBV4-1	TGCGCCAACCGTCGCAGGGGGCTATACTACGAGCAGTACTTC	CANRRRGLYYEQYF
-	TRBJ2-7	15	-	TRBV5-4	TGTGCCAGCAGCTTGGTTGGGTTCGGGTCTGGCGAGCAGTACTTC	CASSLVGFGSGEQYF
-	TRBJ2-5	14	-	TRBV28	TGTGCCAGCAGTAACGGACAGCACCAAGAGACCCAGTACTTC	CASSNGQHQETQYF
-	TRBJ1-5	14	TRBD1	TRBV5-6	TGTGCCAGCAGCCCGACAGGGAACAATCAGCCCCAGCATTTT	CASSPTGNNQPQHF
-	TRBJ2-7	12	TRBD1	TRBV7-9	TGTGCCAGCGGCCCCGGGACAGGGGAAAAGTACTTC	CASGPGTGEKYF
once	TRBJ1-3	14	-	TRBV19	TGTGCCAGTAGTGAAGTGAGCTCTGGAAACACCATATATTTT	CASSEVSSGNTIYF
-	TRBJ2-3	12	-	TRBV29-1	TGCAGCGTTGAAGAGCAGGGGAGTACGCAGTATTTT	CSVEEQGSTQYF
-	TRBJ2-3	14	-	TRBV5-1	TGCGCCAGCAGCCGGGTAGTTAACACAGATACGCAGTATTTT	CASSRVVNTDTQYF
-	TRBJ2-1	14	TRBD2	TRBV5-1	TGCGCCAGCAGCTTCGGACCTAGCGGGAATGAGCAGTTCTTC	CASSFGPSGNEQFF
-	TRBJ2-3	14	-	TRBV5-1	TGCGCCAGCAGCGGGACGACAGGCGCAGATACGCAGTATTTT	CASSGTTGADTQYF
few	TRBJ2-7	15	TRBD1	TRBV6-5	TGTGCCAGCAAAAAGCTGACAGGGGGCGAATACGAGCAGTACTTC	CASKKLTGGEYEQYF
-	TRBJ1-1	15	-	TRBV7-9	TGTGCCAGCAGCCGAGTTTCGGGGGGCGGCACTGAAGCTTTCTTT	CASSRVSGGGTEAFF
-	TRBJ2-7	14	TRBD1	TRBV19	TGTGCCAGTAGTATGACAGGGAGCTCCTACGAGCAGTACTTC	CASSMTGSSYEQYF
-	TRBJ2-7	14	TRBD1	TRBV2	TGTGCCAGCAGGTCAGGGGGCCTAAGCTACGAGCAGTACTTC	CASRSGGLSYEQYF
-	TRBJ2-3	14	-	TRBV2	TGTGCCAGCAGTCGGCAGGGTCCAACAGATACGCAGTATTTT	CASSRQGPTDTQYF
few	TRBJ2-3	14	-	TRBV5-1	TGCGCCAGCAAGAAAATGACAGGCACAGATACGCAGTATTTT	CASKKMTGTDTQYF
-	TRBJ1-1	14	-	TRBV30	TGTGCCTGGATAGGAGTGCGATTGAACACTGAAGCTTTCTTT	CAWIGVRLNTEAFF
-	TRBJ1-3	16	-	TRBV6-1	TGTGCCAGCAGTGGGGGGACAATAAAGTCTGGAAACACCATATATTTT	CASSGGTIKSGNTIYF
-	TRBJ2-5	15	TRBD1	TRBV7-8	TGTGCCAGCAGCACGAGGGACAGGTACCAAGAGACCCAGTACTTC	CASSTRDRYQETQYF
-	TRBJ2-7	15	TRBD2	TRBV7-2	TGTGCCAGCAGCACTTACGAGCGGGGATCCTACGAGCAGTACTTC	CASSTYERGSYEQYF
-	TRBJ2-3	17	TRBD1	TRBV18	TGTGCCAGCTCACCAGTCAGGCCGGGACAGGGGTCCGATACGCAGTATTTT	CASSPVRPGQGSDTQYF
-	TRBJ1-1	13	-	TRBV7-9	TGTGCCAGCAGCTTAGTGGCAGGGTGGCACGGTTTCTTT	CASSLVAGWHGFF
-	TRBJ2-7	14	TRBD2	TRBV7-9	TGTGCCAGCAGCCCGCGGGGGGGGGCGAAGATGCAGTACTTC	CASSPRGGAKMQYF
-	TRBJ2-5	13	-	TRBV9	TGTGCCAGCAGCGTAGGGGCGCAAGAGACCCAGTACTTC	CASSVGAQETQYF
-	TRBJ1-1	12	-	TRBV30	TGTGCCTGGCATTTAGAGGACATTCCGGCTTTCTTT	CAWHLEDIPAFF
few	TRBJ1-3	16	TRBD1	TRBV2	TGTGCCAGCAGTGACGACAGGGTAGGGACTGGAAACACCATATATTTT	CASSDDRVGTGNTIYF
-	TRBJ2-1	12	TRBD2	TRBV29-1	TGCAGCGTTGGCGGGAGGGCTAATGAGCAGTTCTTC	CSVGGRANEQFF
-	TRBJ1-2	13	-	TRBV28	TGTGCCAGCAGTTTAACAGTTGGGTATGGCTACACCTTC	CASSLTVGYGYTF
-	TRBJ1-1	17	TRBD1	TRBV28	TGTGCCAGCAGTCATCGGGACAGGCCACCACTGAACACTGAAGCTTTCTTT	CASSHRDRPPLNTEAFF
-	TRBJ2-7	20	TRBD2	TRBV30	TGTGCCTGGAGGGGTACCCAGGGGACACTGACTAGCGGGACCACCTACGAGCAGTACTTC	CAWRGTQGTLTSGTTYEQYF
-	TRBJ2-3	15	TRBD1	TRBV27	TGTGCCAGCAGTTCCCAAGGACAGGGTACAGATACGCAGTATTTT	CASSSQGQGTDTQYF